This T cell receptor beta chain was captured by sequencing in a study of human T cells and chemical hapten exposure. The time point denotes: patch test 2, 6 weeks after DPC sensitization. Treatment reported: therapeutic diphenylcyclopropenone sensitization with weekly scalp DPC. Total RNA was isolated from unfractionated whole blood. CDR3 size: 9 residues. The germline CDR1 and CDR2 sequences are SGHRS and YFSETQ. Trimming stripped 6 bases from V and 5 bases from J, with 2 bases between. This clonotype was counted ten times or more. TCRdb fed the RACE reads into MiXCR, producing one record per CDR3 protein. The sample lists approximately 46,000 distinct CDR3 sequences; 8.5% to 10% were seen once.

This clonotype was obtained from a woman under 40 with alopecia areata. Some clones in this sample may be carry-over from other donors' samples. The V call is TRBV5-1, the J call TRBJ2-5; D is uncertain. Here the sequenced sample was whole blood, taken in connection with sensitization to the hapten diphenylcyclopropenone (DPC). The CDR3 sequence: CASTETQYF. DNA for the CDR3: TGCGCCAGCACTGAGACCCAGTACTTC.